This T cell receptor (beta chain) was identified in a study of cytomegalovirus exposure and HLA in healthy donors. V gave up 5 bases and J gave up 2 bases; unmatched junction bases: 4. Germline CDR1 reads SEHNR; CDR2 reads FQNEAQ (reference sequence). This CDR3 has 14 residues. Study outcomes and limitations: The authors later found most CMV-associated TCR beta chains appeared HLA-restricted. Differences between HLA loci emerged in a later analysis of TCR association rates, with DRB1 most and HLA-C fewest.

It was with 60 Vbeta and 13 Jbeta primers that the PCR ran. Data came from immunoSEQ multiplex PCR; TCRdb stores just in-frame clones and leaves some out. Of about 160,000 clones listed, roughly 80% are singletons. As for this clone: Its matching antigen is unknown.

The clonotype originates from a woman aged 25 to 39 in good health and CMV-seropositive. The sample taken for sequencing was PBMCs. The chain recombines TRBV7-9 with TRBJ2-7; 9 positions agree with TRBD1. The CDR3 bases are TGTGCCAGCAGCGTGGGACAGGGTACCTACGAGCAGTACTTC. Translating gives CASSVGQGTYEQYF.